The 13 T cell receptor beta chains below all came from one sample that was sequenced in a study of T cells after yellow fever vaccination. MiXCR, run by TCRdb on the 5' RACE reads, gives a single entry per CDR3 protein. The sample includes about 320,000 distinct CDR3 sequences, 3.5% to 5% seen only once; the top ten take 15% to 20%. The material sequenced was PBMCs, taken 15 days after the yellow fever booster vaccination. These receptors all stem from a man aged 18-30 years who received the YFV17D yellow fever vaccine.

The chain employs TRBV6-2 or TRBV6-3 and TRBJ2-3; D possibly corresponds to TRBD2 (5 bases). Germline CDR1 MNHEY, CDR2 SVGEGT. The V end was cut by 5 bases, the J end by 0 bases, with 18 bases between. The CDR3 consists of 17 residues. The DNA of the CDR3 is TGTGCCAGCAGTCTTCCAGGAGGTTTAACTAGCACAGATACGCAGTATTTT. Its translation is CASSLPGGLTSTDTQYF.

This clonotype was seen ten or more times. The rearrangement links TRBV5-1 to TRBJ2-7, with 9 bases that match TRBD1. The V gene's germline CDR1 is SGHRS and CDR2 YFSETQ. CDR3 size: 15 residues. Trimming at V came to 0 bases and at J to 2 bases, leaving 3 bases not matched to a gene. CDR3 in amino acids: CASSLGTGEAYEQYV. Written as DNA, the CDR3 is TGCGCCAGCAGCTTGGGGACAGGGGAAGCCTACGAGCAGTACGTC.

This clonotype was seen many times. The J gene is TRBJ2-2, the V gene TRBV7-2, with D possibly TRBD1 on 6 matching bases. Germline-derived CDR1 and CDR2 are SGHTA and FQGNSA. Trimming took 0 bases from V and 1 from J, leaving 6 bases between them. The CDR3 contains 15 residues. The CDR3 DNA is TGTGCCAGCAGCTTAGCCAGGGGGAACACCGGGGAGCTGTTTTTT. It is translated as CASSLARGNTGELFF.

A few counts support this clonotype. The chain joins TRBV10-3 to TRBJ2-1; tentatively, D is TRBD2 (7 bases). From germline, CDR1 is ENHRY and CDR2 SYGVKD. V lost 6 bases to trimming and J lost 8 bases, with 20 bases between them. The CDR3 has 15 amino acids. This CDR3 reads CAISPGGAYTDEQFF. CDR3 in DNA: TGTGCCATCAGCCCTGGGGGGGCATATACCGATGAGCAGTTCTTC.

This clonotype occurred many times. The chain carries TRBV4-3 and TRBJ1-1; the match to TRBD1 covers 10 bases. This CDR3 has 13 residues. Trimming at V came to 4 bases and at J to 7 bases, leaving 3 bases not matched to a gene. CDR1 is LGHNA and CDR2 is YSLEER in the germline V gene. The CDR3 sequence: CASSLGTGDEAFF. The CDR3 bases are TGCGCCAGCAGCCTCGGGACAGGGGATGAAGCTTTCTTT.

V and J are TRBV4-1 and TRBJ1-5, with a tentative D call TRBD1 (6 bases). This CDR3 has 15 amino acids. V shed 1 base and J shed 4 bases, with 11 bases lying between them. Germline V gene lookup returns CDR1 MGHRA and CDR2 YSYEKL. This CDR3 is CASSQVGRGNQPQHF. CDR3 DNA sequence: TGCGCCAGCAGCCAAGTCGGCAGGGGTAATCAGCCCCAGCATTTT.

This clonotype was observed many times. The chain links TRBV20-1 to TRBJ2-7, with 7 bases lining up with TRBD2. The CDR3 consists of 15 residues. CDR1 is DFQATT, CDR2 SNEGSKA, per germline (reference sequence). The junction had 14 bases not matched to a gene; V was cut back by 5 bases and J by 4 bases. Here the CDR3 reads CSASERPQGGYEQYF. CDR3 DNA: TGCAGTGCTTCTGAACGCCCGCAGGGAGGGTACGAGCAGTACTTC.

This clonotype was seen ten or more times. This rearrangement joins TRBV29-1 to TRBJ2-7, with 7 nucleotides matching TRBD1. The germline gives CDR1 SQVTM, CDR2 ANQGSEA. The CDR3 runs 12 residues. J lost 2 bases, V lost 6 bases, and 4 bases had no gene match. The CDR3 DNA is TGCAGCGTGTGGGACAGCACCTACGAGCAGTACTTC. This sequence encodes CSVWDSTYEQYF.

This clonotype was seen many times. The chain is built from TRBV12-3 or TRBV12-4 and TRBJ2-1, with 9 bases aligning to TRBD1. The CDR3 loop spans 16 amino acids. Trimming cost V 5 bases and J 3 bases; bases outside gene matches: 8. This chain's CDR3 is CASSPYDRGDYNEQFF. As DNA, the CDR3 is TGTGCCAGCAGTCCCTATGACAGGGGGGACTACAATGAGCAGTTCTTC.

This clonotype was seen only a few times. This sequence joins TRBV6-5 and TRBJ2-1; 8 positions agree with TRBD1. CDR1 and CDR2 from the germline V gene are MNHEY and SVGAGI. CDR3 length equals 15 residues. Trimming cost V 6 bases and J 0 bases; bases outside gene matches: 4. For the CDR3, the DNA is TGTGCCAGCAGCTGGGACAGGAGCTCCTACAATGAGCAGTTCTTC. This translates into CASSWDRSSYNEQFF.

This clonotype was recorded many times. The rearrangement joins TRBV5-6 to TRBJ2-5; no clear D gene. Deletions cut 5 bases from V and 9 bases from J, with 17 bases between. Germline V gives CDR1 SGHDT, CDR2 YYEEEE. The length of the CDR3 is 13 residues. The CDR3 DNA follows: TGTGCCAGCAGTTACCCTCTGGTCCAGGCCCAGTACTTC. Translation gives CASSYPLVQAQYF.

The chain has TRBV5-1 and TRBJ2-3; D could derive from TRBD1 or TRBD2 (5 bases each). From germline, CDR1 is SGHRS and CDR2 YFSETQ. Trimming pared 4 bases from V and 0 bases from J, leaving 12 bases between. This CDR3 contains 15 residues. CDR3 residues: CASSGDGASTDTQYF. The DNA of the CDR3 is TGCGCCAGCAGCGGGGACGGAGCTAGCACAGATACGCAGTATTTT. The full variable domain, in which reference TRBV5-1 and TRBJ2-3 provide the parts outside the CDR3, is KAGVTQTPRYLIKTRGQQVTLSCSPISGHRSVSWYQQTPGQGLQFLFEYFSETQRNKGNFPGRFSGRQFSNSRSEMNVSTLELGDSALYLCASSGDGASTDTQYFGPGTRLTVL.

In its sample, this clonotype was seen many times. The chain joins TRBV6-1 to TRBJ1-1; weak D call: TRBD1 (5 bases). The germline V gene encodes CDR1 MNHNS and CDR2 SASEGT. V shed 0 bases and J shed 0 bases, with 17 bases lying between them. The CDR3 covers 18 residues. Written as DNA, the CDR3 is TGTGCCAGCAGTGAAGCCGACAGCAAAACATTTATGAACACTGAAGCTTTCTTT. Amino acids: CASSEADSKTFMNTEAFF.